This T cell receptor (beta chain) was sequenced in a study of tumor and adjacent non-tumor tissue in lung cancer. Study-wide results and caveats: Top 100 clones took a larger repertoire share in normal lung. Compared with tumor, normal lung showed significantly lower TCR diversity.

As for this clonotype: Its specificity is unknown.

This sample's RNA came from whole unsorted tissue. The library came from three nested PCR rounds adapted from ARM-PCR protocols. TCRdb reprocessed the multiplex PCR reads with MiXCR, giving one entry per CDR3 protein. Of just over 200,000 distinct CDR3 sequences in the sample, roughly 70% were seen once. Trimming pared 5 bases from V and 8 bases from J, leaving 15 bases between. Germline V lookup: CDR1 PRHDT, CDR2 FYEKMQ (reference sequence). This CDR3 region has 14 residues. Sample: lung tumor tissue. This receptor was taken from a man in his sixties with non-small cell lung cancer. This chain joins TRBV13 and TRBJ1-4, with D possibly matching TRBD1 (5 bases). The chain's CDR3 is CASSQQAVGEKLFF. The CDR3 nucleotides are TGTGCCAGCAGCCAACAGGCCGTTGGGGAAAAACTGTTTTTT. Full variable domain (outside the CDR3, taken from reference TRBV13 and TRBJ1-4): AAGVIQSPRHLIKEKRETATLKCYPIPRHDTVYWYQQGPGQDPQFLISFYEKMQSDKGSIPDRFSAQQFSDYHSELNMSSLELGDSALYFCASSQQAVGEKLFFGSGTQLSVL.